This entry lists 22 T cell receptor beta chains sequenced from one sample in a study of metastatic and nonmetastatic thyroid tumors (dated by TCRdb to about 2020). No patient had received any treatment before thyroid surgery. Library preparation was by PCR. TCRdb records Illumina HiSeq 4000 as the sequencer. TCRdb applied fastp at Q25 and MiXCR to the public reads, then kept only in-frame beta chains. The sample has over 50,000 clones on record, roughly 30% of them singletons. 15% to 20% of the sample is in the top ten clones. The source material was blood. These receptors were collected from a female donor with papillary thyroid cancer or a benign thyroid nodule (not recorded which). Some clones in this sample may be carry-over from other donors' samples.

This clone was seen a few times. The J gene is TRBJ1-2, the V gene TRBV28, with 10 bases lining up with TRBD1. CDR3 size: 15 residues. Germline loops: CDR1 MDHEN, CDR2 SYDVKM. V was clipped by 4 bases and J by 5 bases; unmatched bases: 7. CDR3 loop: CASSYDRGRRYGYTF. The CDR3 DNA sequence: TGTGCCAGCAGTTATGACAGGGGGCGTAGGTATGGCTACACCTTC.

This clone was recorded only once. The V call is TRBV11-3, the J call TRBJ2-5; D remains ambiguous. The J call may be in error: the DNA end matches TRBJ2-1 better. This CDR3 comprises 13 residues. The germline V gene encodes CDR1 SGHNT and CDR2 YENEEA. In nucleotides, the CDR3 is TGTGCCAGCAGCCTCGGACGGTACAATGAGCAGTTCTTC. This codes for CASSLGRYNEQFF.

In the case of this clone: A much larger clone differs from this one at a single base, so this may be a read error. The sample carries other DNA sequences with the same CDR3. The rearrangement joins TRBV5-4 to TRBJ2-2; D might be TRBD1 (6 bases). This CDR3 is 13 amino acids long. Germline CDR1 is SGHNT and CDR2 is YYREEE (reference sequence). Trimming removed 4 bases at V and 8 bases at J, with 12 bases between. Written as DNA, the CDR3 is TGTGCCAGCAGCCCAGGGGAAGGAGGGGAGCTGTTTTTT. Protein sequence: CASSPGEGGELFF.

A word on this clone: The CDR3 ends on some other residue instead of the conserved phenylalanine or tryptophan, so this is likely a read error. The V and J genes are TRBV7-9 and TRBJ2-1; 9 nucleotides line up with TRBD1. The CDR3 sequence is 14 residues long. Germline CDR1 is SEHNR and CDR2 is FQNEAQ (reference sequence). This chain's CDR3 is CTSSLGTGIREQFL. The CDR3 DNA follows: TGTACCAGCAGCTTAGGGACAGGGATTCGCGAGCAGTTCTTA.

By frequency in the sample, this clone is medium-sized (0.01 to 0.1%). This chain uses TRBV28 with TRBJ2-7, with D possibly being TRBD2 (6 bases). The V end was cut by 4 bases, the J end by 2 bases, with 12 bases between. Germline CDR1 MDHEN, CDR2 SYDVKM. The CDR3 runs 14 residues. The CDR3 sequence is CASSSGAPPYEQYF. The CDR3 DNA reads as TGTGCCAGCAGTTCGGGAGCCCCCCCCTACGAGCAGTACTTC.

The chain recombines TRBV20-1 with TRBJ2-1, with 7 bases aligning to TRBD1. Unmatched junction bases numbered 1, after V lost 4 bases and J lost 1 base. Germline CDR1 is DFQATT and CDR2 is SNEGSKA (reference sequence). CDR3 size: 13 residues. CDR3 loop: CSATGQSYNEQFF. DNA for the CDR3: TGCAGTGCTACGGGACAGTCCTACAATGAGCAGTTCTTC.

This chain links TRBV24-1 with TRBJ2-7; 12 positions match TRBD1. This CDR3 is built from 15 residues. The J segment lost 7 bases and the V segment lost 4 bases, leaving 7 bases of the junction unmatched. The V gene's germline CDR1 is KGHDR and CDR2 SFDVKD. As DNA, the CDR3 is TGTGCCACCAGTGAAGCCGGGACAGGGGGCAGAGAGCAGTACTTC. This codes for CATSEAGTGGREQYF.

This clone was seen just once. The chain has TRBV11-2 and TRBJ1-6, with D tentatively TRBD1 (6 bases). Germline V gene sequence: CDR1 SGHAT, CDR2 FQNNGV. V was shortened by 1 base and J by 7 bases, with 20 bases between the two germline ends. The CDR3 length is 18 residues. The CDR3 protein is CASSLVPTGPGMNSPLHF. In DNA, the CDR3 is TGTGCCAGCAGCTTAGTCCCTACAGGGCCGGGAATGAATTCACCCCTCCACTTT.

This clone has just a few counts. This rearrangement joins TRBV28 to TRBJ2-5; 7 bases are shared with TRBD1. After removal of 8 bases from V and 5 bases from J, the junction contained 11 bases not matched to a gene. The CDR3 has 14 residues. From germline, CDR1 is MDHEN and CDR2 SYDVKM. DNA of the CDR3: TGTGCCAGCGGAGACAGGGATGGACGCGAGACCCAGTACTTC. Amino acid sequence: CASGDRDGRETQYF. Looking up the rest from reference TRBV28 and TRBJ2-5 gives the full variable domain: DVKVTQSSRYLVKRTGEKVFLECVQDMDHENMFWYRQDPGLGLRLIYFSYDVKMKEKGDIPEGYSVSREKKERFSLILESASTNQTSMYLCASGDRDGRETQYFGPGTRLLVL.

J is TRBJ1-1 and V is TRBV24-1; D is perhaps TRBD1 (6 bases). Germline V gives CDR1 KGHDR, CDR2 SFDVKD. The V end lost 2 bases, the J end lost 8 bases, and 11 bases lay between the germline ends. The CDR3 runs 13 residues. CDR3 sequence reads: CATSDWGLGEAFF. The CDR3 DNA reads TGTGCCACCAGTGATTGGGGGCTTGGGGAAGCTTTCTTT.

The rearrangement uses TRBV24-1 and TRBJ2-5; D may be TRBD1 (5 bases). The CDR3 has 15 amino acids. The germline V gene has CDR1 KGHDR and CDR2 SFDVKD. Trimming cost V 0 bases and J 1 base, with 8 bases left between them. Here the CDR3 reads CATSDLSQAQETQYF. CDR3 in DNA: TGTGCCACCAGTGATTTGTCACAGGCCCAAGAGACCCAGTACTTC.

This sequence joins TRBV9 and TRBJ2-2, with D possibly being TRBD2 (6 bases). V lost 3 bases and J 4 bases, leaving 13 bases between the germline ends. Looked up from germline, CDR1 is SGDLS and CDR2 is YYNGEE. This CDR3 comprises 15 residues. The DNA of the CDR3 is TGTGCCAGCAGCGCTACTAGCTGGGTCACCGGGGAGCTGTTTTTT. It translates to CASSATSWVTGELFF.

V and J are TRBV11-2 and TRBJ2-7, with 7 bases identical to TRBD1. Germline lookup yields CDR1 SGHAT and CDR2 FQNNGV. The CDR3 runs to 17 residues. The junction had 14 bases not matched to a gene; V was cut back by 6 bases and J by 0 bases. CDR3: CASRLPLDRLSSYEQYF. In DNA form, the CDR3 reads TGTGCCAGCAGACTACCCTTGGACAGGCTTAGCTCCTACGAGCAGTACTTC.

The chain links TRBV6-1 to TRBJ2-2, with D possibly TRBD1 on 6 matching bases. There are 15 residues in the CDR3. V was clipped by 5 bases and J by 9 bases, with 19 bases between them. Germline V gives CDR1 MNHNS, CDR2 SASEGT. Here the CDR3 reads CASSTNNRESRELFF. CDR3 in DNA: TGTGCCAGCAGTACGAACAACAGGGAAAGTAGGGAGCTGTTTTTT.

V and J are TRBV10-3 and TRBJ1-5, with D perhaps matching TRBD1 (6 bases). V shed 6 bases and J shed 7 bases, with 13 bases lying between them. Germline CDR1 reads ENHRY; CDR2 reads SYGVKD. The CDR3 spans 13 residues. In nucleotides, the CDR3 is TGTGCCATCAGCAACAGGGAATCCCAGCCCCAGCATTTT. Protein sequence: CAISNRESQPQHF.

This clone was found a few times. The V and J genes are TRBV6-1 and TRBJ1-2; 12 nucleotides match TRBD1. The CDR3 sequence is 16 residues long. In germline, CDR1 is MNHNS, CDR2 SASEGT. V shed 2 bases and J 4 bases; nucleotides not matched to a gene: 5. This chain's CDR3 is CASSESGTGGGYGYTF. The CDR3 region has the DNA TGTGCCAGCAGTGAATCCGGGACAGGGGGCGGCTATGGCTACACCTTC.

The chain links TRBV27 to TRBJ1-4; 9 nucleotides align to TRBD1. Germline assignment: CDR1 MNHEY and CDR2 SMNVEV (reference sequence). V gave up 5 bases and J gave up 5 bases; unmatched junction bases: 12. The CDR3 is 17 residues long. DNA for the CDR3: TGTGCCAGCAGTCCGATCCACGACGGGACAGGGAATGAAAAACTGTTTTTT. The encoded protein is CASSPIHDGTGNEKLFF.

On this clone: A read error may produce the germline difference seen at one junction end. This sequence joins TRBV4-2 and TRBJ2-1; D call uncertain. Germline values: CDR1 LGHNA, CDR2 YNFKEQ. The CDR3 has 14 amino acids. In DNA form, the CDR3 reads TGTGCCAGCAGACAAGAATCAACGAACAATGAGCAGTTCTTC. Residues: CASRQESTNNEQFF.

The genes are TRBV6-8 and TRBJ2-1; TRBD2 matches at 7 bases. CDR1 and CDR2 (germline): MNHGY, SAAAGT. The junction had 19 bases not matched to a gene; V was cut back by 10 bases and J by 7 bases. This CDR3 comprises 16 residues. CDR3 loop: CAIRPLRSGELNEQFF. The CDR3 DNA is TGTGCCATCAGACCGCTAAGGAGCGGGGAACTAAATGAGCAGTTCTTC.

This clone has a count of ten or more. V and J are TRBV6-1 and TRBJ2-7; tentatively, D is TRBD2 (5 bases). The CDR3 covers 16 residues. Trimming left V 2 bases short and J 2 bases short, with 16 bases between. Germline V lookup: CDR1 MNHNS, CDR2 SASEGT. The CDR3 region has the DNA TGTGCCAGCAGTGAATTGGCCGACCAGGAGGCCTACGAGCAGTACTTC. It codes for CASSELADQEAYEQYF.

The chain uses TRBV7-9 and TRBJ2-1; the D is unclear. The CDR3 length is 13 residues. Germline V lookup: CDR1 SEHNR, CDR2 FQNEAQ (reference sequence). V lost 2 bases and J lost 8, with 10 bases in between. The CDR3 region has the DNA TGTGCCAGCAGCTTAACGGCGGTCGATGAGCAGTTCTTC. It encodes CASSLTAVDEQFF.

The V gene is TRBV6-2 or TRBV6-3, the J gene TRBJ1-6; TRBD1 matches at 9 bases. The germline V gene has CDR1 MNHEY and CDR2 SVGEGT. Trimming removed 2 bases from V and 1 base from J; junction bases left unmatched: 3. The CDR3 is 17 residues long. The CDR3 loop reads CASSYGTGKSYNSPLHF. CDR3 DNA: TGTGCCAGCAGTTACGGGACAGGGAAGTCCTATAATTCACCCCTCCACTTT.